This TCR beta chain came from a study of blood T cell repertoires in COVID-19. Across the whole study: Donors in the United States, Italy and Spain gave samples during acute or convalescent COVID-19. T cells, B-cell-depleted T cells, or PBMCs provided the cDNA or gDNA that served as material.

Under the authors' procedure: Amplification with reference gene primers provided the estimates of nucleated cell counts. Sequenced by immunoSEQ multiplex PCR; TCRdb stores in-frame clones only, minus some. V and J calls and clone size are copied from that table; D and trimming were computed from the DNA. The profile shows a few hundred thousand clones, around 91% of them singletons. Study members were between 18 and 89 years old and lived in 20 to 30 US regions. From germline, CDR1 is MDHEN and CDR2 SYDVKM. Trimming stripped 2 bases from V and 2 bases from J, with 10 bases between. The CDR3 is 15 amino acids.

Sequenced: PBMCs or T cells enriched from blood (not recorded which). This clonotype was obtained from a woman younger than 35 with acute COVID-19. The J gene is TRBJ1-5, the V gene TRBV28; D unresolved. CDR3 loop: CASSLPGSGNQPQHF. CDR3 nucleotides: TGTGCCAGCAGTTTACCGGGGAGCGGCAATCAGCCCCAGCATTTT.